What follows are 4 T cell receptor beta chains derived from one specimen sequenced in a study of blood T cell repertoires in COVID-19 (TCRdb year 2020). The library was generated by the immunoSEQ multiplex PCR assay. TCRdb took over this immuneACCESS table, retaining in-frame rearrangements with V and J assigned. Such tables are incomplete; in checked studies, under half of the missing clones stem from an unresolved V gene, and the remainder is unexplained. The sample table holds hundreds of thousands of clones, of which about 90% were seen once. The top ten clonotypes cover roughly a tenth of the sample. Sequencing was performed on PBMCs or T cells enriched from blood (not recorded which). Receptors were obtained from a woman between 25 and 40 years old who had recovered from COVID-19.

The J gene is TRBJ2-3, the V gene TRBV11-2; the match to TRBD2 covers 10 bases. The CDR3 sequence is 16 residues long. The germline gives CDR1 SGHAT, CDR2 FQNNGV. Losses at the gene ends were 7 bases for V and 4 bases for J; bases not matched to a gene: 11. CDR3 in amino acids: CASTRGTSARSDTQYF. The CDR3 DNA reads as TGTGCCAGCACCCGTGGGACTAGCGCCAGGTCAGATACGCAGTATTTT.

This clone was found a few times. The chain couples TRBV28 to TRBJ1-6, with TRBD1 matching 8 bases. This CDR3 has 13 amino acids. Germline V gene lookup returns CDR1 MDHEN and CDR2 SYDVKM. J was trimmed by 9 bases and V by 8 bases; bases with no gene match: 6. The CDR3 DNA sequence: TGTGCCAGCGGACAGGGATTAGGTTCACCCCTCCACTTT. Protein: CASGQGLGSPLHF.

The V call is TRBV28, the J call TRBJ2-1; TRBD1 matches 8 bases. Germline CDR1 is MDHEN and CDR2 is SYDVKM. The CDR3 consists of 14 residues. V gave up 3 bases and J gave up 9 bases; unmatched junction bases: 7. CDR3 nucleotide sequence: TGTGCCAGCAGTTTGAGGCAGGGGGCGAGTGAGCAGTTCTTC. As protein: CASSLRQGASEQFF.

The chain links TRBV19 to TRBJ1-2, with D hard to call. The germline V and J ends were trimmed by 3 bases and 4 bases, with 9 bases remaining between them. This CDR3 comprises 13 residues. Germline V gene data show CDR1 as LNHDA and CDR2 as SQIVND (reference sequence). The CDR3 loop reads CASSIDPVYGYTF. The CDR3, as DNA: TGTGCCAGTAGTATCGATCCAGTCTATGGCTACACCTTC. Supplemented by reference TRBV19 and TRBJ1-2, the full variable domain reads DGGITQSPKYLFRKEGQNVTLSCEQNLNHDAMYWYRQDPGQGLRLIYYSQIVNDFQKGDIAEGYSVSREKKESFPLTVTSAQKNPTAFYLCASSIDPVYGYTFGSGTRLTVV.